This T cell receptor (beta chain) was sequenced in a study of blood T cell repertoires in COVID-19. Study information: Sites in the United States, Italy and Spain provided acute and convalescent COVID-19 samples. Sources were T cells, B-cell-depleted T cells, or PBMCs; the material itself was cDNA or gDNA.

This CDR3 has 15 amino acids. CDR1 is SGHTA and CDR2 is FQGNSA in the germline V gene. V was clipped by 1 base and J by 4 bases; unmatched bases: 0. The assay was immunoSEQ multiplex PCR, and TCRdb's table has in-frame clones only and misses some. The profile shows 250,000 to 300,000 clones, 70% to 90% of them singletons. Sequenced input: PBMCs or T cells enriched from blood (not recorded which). V usage is TRBV7-2 and J usage is TRBJ2-1; 11 positions agree with TRBD2. This receptor was taken from a woman aged 50 to 60 who had recovered from COVID-19. As DNA, the CDR3 is TGTGCCAGCAGCTTAGGACTAGCGGGGTACAATGAGCAGTTCTTC. Translation: CASSLGLAGYNEQFF.